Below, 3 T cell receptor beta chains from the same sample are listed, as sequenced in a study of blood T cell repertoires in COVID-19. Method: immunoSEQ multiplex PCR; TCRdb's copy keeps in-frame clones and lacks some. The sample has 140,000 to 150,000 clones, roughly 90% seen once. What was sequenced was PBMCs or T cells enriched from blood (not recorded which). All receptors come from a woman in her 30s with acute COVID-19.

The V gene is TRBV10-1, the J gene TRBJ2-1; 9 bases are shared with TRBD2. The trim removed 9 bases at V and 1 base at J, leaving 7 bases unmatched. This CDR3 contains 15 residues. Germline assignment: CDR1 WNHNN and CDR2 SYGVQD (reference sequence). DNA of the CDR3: TGCGCCAGTCTGGGGAGCGGGAGGTCCTACAATGAGCAGTTCTTC. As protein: CASLGSGRSYNEQFF.

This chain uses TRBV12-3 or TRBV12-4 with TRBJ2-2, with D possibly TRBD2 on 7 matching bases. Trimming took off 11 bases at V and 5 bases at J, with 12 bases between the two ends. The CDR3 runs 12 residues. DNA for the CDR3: TGTGCCCTGGGGGGGCGTACCGGGGAGCTGTTTTTT. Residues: CALGGRTGELFF.

The CDR3 spells CASSSPGGAEAFF. The CDR3 DNA sequence: TGTGCCAGTAGTTCCCCGGGGGGGGCTGAAGCTTTCTTT. The V and J genes are TRBV19 and TRBJ1-1, with D perhaps matching TRBD1 (5 bases). The CDR3 has 13 residues. From germline, CDR1 is LNHDA and CDR2 SQIVND (reference sequence). V lost 5 bases and J lost 6, with 13 bases in between. Full variable domain (missing parts from reference TRBV19 and TRBJ1-1): DGGITQSPKYLFRKEGQNVTLSCEQNLNHDAMYWYRQDPGQGLRLIYYSQIVNDFQKGDIAEGYSVSREKKESFPLTVTSAQKNPTAFYLCASSSPGGAEAFFGQGTRLTVV.